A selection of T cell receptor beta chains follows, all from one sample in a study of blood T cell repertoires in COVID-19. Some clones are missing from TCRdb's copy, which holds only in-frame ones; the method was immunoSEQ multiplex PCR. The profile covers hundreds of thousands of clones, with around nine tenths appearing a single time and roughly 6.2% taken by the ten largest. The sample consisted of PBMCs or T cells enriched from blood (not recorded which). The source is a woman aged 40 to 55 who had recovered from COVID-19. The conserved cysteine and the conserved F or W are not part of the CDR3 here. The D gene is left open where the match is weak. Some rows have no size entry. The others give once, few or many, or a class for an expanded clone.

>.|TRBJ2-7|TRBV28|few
ASSQLDNYEQY
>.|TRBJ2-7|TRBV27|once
ASSSGLGQAYEQY
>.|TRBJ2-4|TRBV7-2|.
ASSSQGAKNIQY
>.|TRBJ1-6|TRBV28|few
ASSLAGINSPLH
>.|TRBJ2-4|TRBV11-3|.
ASSFRYLAKNIQY
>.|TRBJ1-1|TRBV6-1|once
ASSEARVRENTEAF
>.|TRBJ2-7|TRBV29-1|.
SVEARGGSYEQY
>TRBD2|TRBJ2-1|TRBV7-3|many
ASSLGPGTRRSNEQF
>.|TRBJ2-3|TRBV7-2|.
ASHLGLGGDTQY
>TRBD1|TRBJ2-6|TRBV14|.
ASSQAGQGIAGANVLT
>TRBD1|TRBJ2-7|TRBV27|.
ASRPRRVPGGIEQY
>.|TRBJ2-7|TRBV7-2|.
ASSRPGRYEQY
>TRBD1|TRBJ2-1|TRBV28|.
ATTQPTGVNNEQF
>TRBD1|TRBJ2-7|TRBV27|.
ASSAPGQTWGQY
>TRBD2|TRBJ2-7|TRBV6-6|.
ASRHLAGGTYEQY
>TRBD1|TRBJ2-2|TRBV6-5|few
ASNEDRADTGELF
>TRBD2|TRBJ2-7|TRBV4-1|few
ASSQVQSSGSGIYEQY
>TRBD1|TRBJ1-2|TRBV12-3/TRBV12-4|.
ASSLSGGSGYT
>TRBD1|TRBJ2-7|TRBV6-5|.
ASSRQGGSYEQY
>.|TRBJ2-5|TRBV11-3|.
ASRQVFYQETQY
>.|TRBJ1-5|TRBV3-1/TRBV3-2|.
ASSQGRVFQPQH
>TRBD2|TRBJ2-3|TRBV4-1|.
ASSQALWTSGDTDTQY
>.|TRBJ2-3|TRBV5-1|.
ASSLTAGTSTDTQY